The present T cell receptor (beta chain) was sequenced within a study of T cell repertoires in cytomegalovirus infection. For the study at large: Public TCR beta signatures provided an indication of both CMV infection and a matching HLA type.

General study points: Ex vivo responses were dominated by HLA-C-restricted CMV-specific TCR beta clonotypes.

TCRdb fed the reads into MiXCR, producing one record per CDR3 protein. The sample shows under 800,000 distinct CDR3 sequences, about 24% of them seen only once. Germline V gene lookup returns CDR1 SGHDT and CDR2 YYEEEE. V gave up 6 bases and J gave up 3 bases; unmatched junction bases: 3. The CDR3 consists of 13 residues. This clonotype was seen more than once but under ten times. The antigen is not known. The sequencing input was CD8+ T cells from PBMCs. The chain couples TRBV5-6 to TRBJ2-7, with 10 bases matching TRBD1. The receptor was derived from a human donor in good health (CMV status not recorded). Some clones in this sample may be carry-over from other donors' samples. For the CDR3, the DNA is TGTGCCAGCACCGGGACAGGGGACTACGAGCAGTACGTC. Its translation is CASTGTGDYEQYV.